Below are 25 T cell receptor beta chains sequenced from a single sample in a study of T cells of healthy individuals. Each CDR3 protein gets one entry after TCRdb re-called the 5' RACE reads with MiXCR. The table shows 60,000 to 75,000 distinct CDR3 sequences, with roughly 17% occurring only once. Receptor source: a human donor in good health.

The chain carries TRBV27 and TRBJ1-3; no clear D gene. Germline CDR1 and CDR2: MNHEY and SMNVEV (reference sequence). This CDR3 comprises 12 residues. Trimming shortened V by 5 bases and J by 7 bases, and 9 bases separated the two germline ends. CDR3 DNA: TGTGCCAGCAGTGGTCCGGGGAACACCATATATTTT. Amino acids: CASSGPGNTIYF.

This clonotype was observed at least ten times. J is TRBJ2-2 and V is TRBV6-4; no clear D. V was trimmed by 2 bases and J by 4 bases, leaving 5 bases between them. The length of the CDR3 is 13 residues. The germline CDR1 and CDR2 sequences are MRHNA and SNTAGT. CDR3 DNA sequence: TGTGCCAGCAGTGACAGGGCCACCGGGGAGCTGTTTTTT. It specifies CASSDRATGELFF.

The chain is built from TRBV4-1 and TRBJ1-6; unclear D gene. V was trimmed by 0 bases and J by 3 bases, leaving 3 bases between them. Germline V CDR1 and CDR2: MGHRA, YSYEKL. The CDR3 covers 14 residues. The DNA of the CDR3 is TGCGCCAGCAGCCAAGAAATCTATAATTCACCCCTCCACTTT. This translates into CASSQEIYNSPLHF.

There are a few counts of this clonotype. The rearrangement links TRBV12-3 or TRBV12-4 to TRBJ2-7; tentative D call: TRBD1 (6 bases). V was trimmed by 6 bases and J by 7 bases, leaving 16 bases between them. The CDR3 consists of 13 residues. CDR3 coding DNA: TGTGCCAGCAGCCCTAGACAGGATCGAGAGCAGTACTTC. Translation gives CASSPRQDREQYF.

This clonotype was detected ten times or more. The V call is TRBV29-1, the J call TRBJ2-2, with D possibly matching TRBD1 (6 bases). V lost 6 bases, J lost 0 bases, and 11 bases lay in between. The CDR3 sequence is 14 residues long. Germline CDR1 SQVTM, CDR2 ANQGSEA. The CDR3 loop reads CSVAGASNTGELFF. Here the CDR3 DNA reads TGCAGCGTAGCAGGGGCTTCGAACACCGGGGAGCTGTTTTTT.

This clonotype was seen many times. The rearrangement joins TRBV6-1 to TRBJ2-3, with 10 nucleotides matching TRBD1. This CDR3 contains 15 residues. After removal of 0 bases from V and 4 bases from J, the junction contained 1 base not matched to a gene. The V gene's germline CDR1 is MNHNS and CDR2 SASEGT. The CDR3 is CASSEATGGADTQYF. CDR3 bases: TGTGCCAGCAGTGAAGCGACAGGGGGCGCAGATACGCAGTATTTT.

The chain couples TRBV5-1 to TRBJ2-1; 7 positions agree with TRBD2. The CDR3 is made up of 16 amino acids. Germline CDR1 is SGHRS and CDR2 is YFSETQ. Unmatched junction bases numbered 7, after V lost 4 bases and J lost 0 bases. CDR3 sequence: CASSLDGGGSYNEQFF. DNA for the CDR3: TGCGCCAGCAGCCTGGATGGGGGGGGCTCCTACAATGAGCAGTTCTTC.

There are many counts of this clonotype. The J gene is TRBJ2-4, the V gene TRBV18, with D perhaps matching TRBD2 (6 bases). The V and J ends lost 6 bases and 6 bases respectively, with 15 bases between them. The germline V gene encodes CDR1 KGHSH and CDR2 LQKENI. The CDR3 extends over 14 amino acids. CDR3 nucleotide sequence: TGTGCCAGCTCTTCGGTGACTAGTCCAAACATTCAGTACTTC. This codes for CASSSVTSPNIQYF.

This clonotype was picked up many times. The chain combines TRBV7-6 with TRBJ2-1; 9 bases are shared with TRBD1. This CDR3 region has 13 residues. Looked up from germline, CDR1 is SGHVS and CDR2 is FNYEAQ. V gave up 3 bases and J gave up 14 bases; unmatched junction bases: 8. The CDR3 region has the DNA TGTGCCAGCAGCTTGACAGGCGGGACAGGGAAGTTCTTC. Translated: CASSLTGGTGKFF. Supplemented by reference TRBV7-6 and TRBJ2-1, the full variable domain reads GAGVSQSPRYKVTKRGQDVALRCDPISGHVSLYWYRQALGQGPEFLTYFNYEAQQDKSGLPNDRFSAERPEGSISTLTIQRTEQRDSAMYRCASSLTGGTGKFFGPGTRLTVL.

Details on this clonotype: A clone one base away is much larger, so this may be a read error. The V call is TRBV4-1, the J call TRBJ2-4; 9 bases align to TRBD2. The CDR3 sequence is 14 residues long. CDR1 and CDR2 from the germline V gene are MGHRA and YSYEKL. J gave up 11 bases and V 5 bases, and 10 bases lay outside the gene matches. This chain's CDR3 is CASSKVAGGQVQYF. DNA for the CDR3: TGCGCCAGCAGCAAAGTCGCGGGGGGGCAAGTTCAGTACTTC.

This clonotype was counted ten times or more. V and J are TRBV4-1 and TRBJ2-1; 10 nucleotides align to TRBD1. Germline CDR1 and CDR2: MGHRA and YSYEKL. Trimming took 0 bases from V and 15 from J; bases not matched to a gene: 5. The CDR3 contains 13 residues. In nucleotides, the CDR3 is TGCGCCAGCAGCCAAGACGCCGGGACAGGGGTGTTCTTC. Its translation is CASSQDAGTGVFF.

The chain combines TRBV7-9 with TRBJ2-2; weak D call: TRBD1 (6 bases). Trimming removed 4 bases from V and 5 bases from J, with 8 bases in between. This CDR3 has 13 residues. Germline CDR1 and CDR2: SEHNR and FQNEAQ (reference sequence). CDR3 sequence reads: CASSSGQTGELFF. CDR3 bases: TGTGCCAGCAGCTCGGGACAAACCGGGGAGCTGTTTTTT.

This clonotype was seen many times. The chain carries TRBV10-3 and TRBJ2-1; weak D call: TRBD1 (6 bases). CDR3 length equals 15 residues. CDR1 is ENHRY and CDR2 is SYGVKD in the germline V gene. Between the trimmed V and J ends, which lost 6 bases and 7 bases, there was a span of 19 bases. Here the CDR3 reads CAIRRQDPGRNEQFF. The DNA of the CDR3 is TGTGCCATCAGAAGACAGGATCCCGGTCGGAATGAGCAGTTCTTC.

This clonotype was observed at least ten times. The chain couples TRBV4-1 to TRBJ1-6; perhaps TRBD1 as D (5 bases). V was trimmed by 1 base and J by 0 bases, leaving 7 bases between them. The CDR3 has 16 residues. Germline CDR1 and CDR2: MGHRA and YSYEKL. CDR3 in DNA: TGCGCCAGCAGCCAAGGAGACAGCTCCTATAATTCACCCCTCCACTTT. Translation gives CASSQGDSSYNSPLHF.

This clonotype was counted ten times or more. The chain couples TRBV4-3 to TRBJ2-7; D gene unclear. V was shortened by 0 bases and J by 4 bases, with 10 bases between the two germline ends. The CDR3 is made up of 14 amino acids. Germline assignment: CDR1 LGHNA and CDR2 YSLEER. The CDR3 bases are TGCGCCAGCAGCCAAGACCTCACTGGGTACGAGCAGTACTTC. Its translation is CASSQDLTGYEQYF.

The chain is built from TRBV6-2 or TRBV6-3 and TRBJ1-1; a possible D gene is TRBD1 (6 bases). Germline CDR1 MNHEY, CDR2 SVGEGT. The CDR3 consists of 13 residues. Trimming removed 8 bases at V and 3 bases at J, with 13 bases between. The chain's CDR3 is CASAGETYTEAFF. The CDR3 DNA sequence: TGTGCCAGCGCAGGGGAAACTTACACTGAAGCTTTCTTT.

Ten or more counts support this clonotype. The chain couples TRBV6-2 or TRBV6-3 to TRBJ1-1; D gene unclear. V lost 0 bases to trimming and J lost 4 bases, with 0 bases between them. The CDR3 contains 11 residues. Germline V CDR1 and CDR2: MNHEY, SVGEGT. In DNA, the CDR3 is TGTGCCAGCAGTTACTCCACTGAAGCTTTCTTT. This gives the protein CASSYSTEAFF.

This clonotype occurred a few times. This sequence joins TRBV11-2 and TRBJ1-1; no firm D call. Germline V gives CDR1 SGHAT, CDR2 FQNNGV. This CDR3 contains 15 residues. Between the trimmed V and J ends, which lost 5 bases and 0 bases, there was a span of 13 bases. The CDR3 DNA sequence: TGTGCCAGCAGCCCGAGGACCGGACTGAACACTGAAGCTTTCTTT. Its translation is CASSPRTGLNTEAFF.

Comments on this clonotype: The junction departs from germline at one end; a sequencing error may be responsible. The J gene is TRBJ2-1, the V gene TRBV7-9; D might be TRBD2 (6 bases). Germline V gene sequence: CDR1 SEHNR, CDR2 FQNEAQ (reference sequence). The CDR3 loop spans 16 amino acids. This CDR3 reads CASSLARRFSNNEQFF. CDR3 DNA sequence: TGTGCCAGCAGCCTAGCGCGTCGTTTTAGTAACAATGAGCAGTTCTTC.

The chain uses TRBV4-1 and TRBJ1-5; no definite D call. V lost 1 base and J lost 7, with 26 bases in between. There are 19 residues in the CDR3. CDR1 and CDR2 (germline): MGHRA, YSYEKL. In DNA form, the CDR3 reads TGCGCCAGCAGCCAAGTAGCCCTCCCAACTCCCCTCGGCGCGCAGCCCCAGCATTTT. This gives the protein CASSQVALPTPLGAQPQHF.

This CDR3 is CASSLQGPGEKLFF. The CDR3 DNA reads as TGTGCCAGCAGTCTACAGGGCCCGGGCGAAAAACTGTTTTTT. J is TRBJ1-4 and V is TRBV12-3 or TRBV12-4; perhaps TRBD1 as D (6 bases). Between the trimmed V and J ends, which lost 5 bases and 8 bases, there was a span of 15 bases. This CDR3 region has 14 residues.

This clonotype has at least ten counts. The chain recombines TRBV27 with TRBJ1-2, with a weak D call TRBD1 (5 bases). This CDR3 contains 15 residues. Germline V gives CDR1 MNHEY, CDR2 SMNVEV (reference sequence). V gave up 2 bases and J gave up 2 bases, with 12 bases separating them. The CDR3 spells CASSLALGGNYGYTF. The CDR3 region has the DNA TGTGCCAGCAGTTTAGCCCTGGGGGGGAACTATGGCTACACCTTC.

The V call is TRBV20-1, the J call TRBJ2-1, with D tentatively TRBD1 (5 bases). CDR1 and CDR2 (germline): DFQATT, SNEGSKA (reference sequence). V was pared by 6 bases and J by 0 bases, with 12 bases between. The CDR3 runs to 14 residues. The CDR3 sequence: CSALTGSSYNEQFF. CDR3 coding DNA: TGCAGTGCGCTTACAGGAAGCTCCTACAATGAGCAGTTCTTC.

The CDR3 coding sequence is TGCGCCAGCAGCCCCCTGCCCGGACTAGGGAACAATGAGCAGTTCTTC. Protein sequence: CASSPLPGLGNNEQFF. The V gene is TRBV5-1, the J gene TRBJ2-1, with TRBD2 identical over 7 bases. Looked up from germline, CDR1 is SGHRS and CDR2 is YFSETQ. V shed 4 bases and J 5 bases; nucleotides not matched to a gene: 12. CDR3 length: 16 residues. The complete variable domain, with remaining parts taken from reference TRBV5-1 and TRBJ2-1, reads KAGVTQTPRYLIKTRGQQVTLSCSPISGHRSVSWYQQTPGQGLQFLFEYFSETQRNKGNFPGRFSGRQFSNSRSEMNVSTLELGDSALYLCASSPLPGLGNNEQFFGPGTRLTVL.

This clonotype was detected ten times or more. The V and J genes are TRBV27 and TRBJ2-7; perhaps TRBD2 as D (6 bases). Trimming removed 5 bases at V and 2 bases at J, with 13 bases between. The CDR3 has 14 residues. Looked up from germline, CDR1 is MNHEY and CDR2 is SMNVEV (reference sequence). The CDR3 DNA reads as TGTGCCAGCAGTCACCGTGGGACTGCCTACGAGCAGTACTTC. It translates to CASSHRGTAYEQYF.